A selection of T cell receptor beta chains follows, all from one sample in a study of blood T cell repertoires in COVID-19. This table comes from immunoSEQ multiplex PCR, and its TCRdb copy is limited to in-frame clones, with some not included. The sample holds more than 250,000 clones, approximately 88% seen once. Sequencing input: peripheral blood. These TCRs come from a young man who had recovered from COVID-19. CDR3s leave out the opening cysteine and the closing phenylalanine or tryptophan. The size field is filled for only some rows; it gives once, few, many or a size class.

ASSLRSGGYTDTQY,TRBV9,.,TRBJ2-3
ASQRYRADQPQH,TRBV6-5,.,TRBJ1-5
ASSKAWLAGVGRYEQY,TRBV21-1,.,TRBJ2-7
ASSLGTDSGGT,TRBV28,.,TRBJ1-2
ASSLSAGTLTYNEQF,TRBV7-9,.,TRBJ2-1
ASSFQGQGTGELF,TRBV5-8,.,TRBJ2-2
ASSPQGLVEF,TRBV12-3/TRBV12-4,.,TRBJ2-1
ASSLPGDTIY,TRBV7-9,.,TRBJ1-3
ASSARGPAYNEQF,TRBV27,.,TRBJ2-1
ASESGTGINTEAF,TRBV5-1,.,TRBJ1-1
ASRGQGTYGYT,TRBV19,.,TRBJ1-2
ASSITVQQNQPQH,TRBV19,.,TRBJ1-5
ASSQEGAGGYPPGNQPQH,TRBV4-2,.,TRBJ1-5
ASSVAGQYNFYNEQF,TRBV6-1,.,TRBJ2-1
ASSPLAGNTGELF,TRBV5-4,few,TRBJ2-2
ASSEGSSRATNEKLF,TRBV9,few,TRBJ1-4
ASRRGGSETEAF,TRBV6-5,.,TRBJ1-1
ASSFDRVGTEAF,TRBV5-1,.,TRBJ1-1
ASSHTTSGAYEQY,TRBV4-1,.,TRBJ2-7
ASKPDRMAEAF,TRBV12-3/TRBV12-4,.,TRBJ1-1
ASGLVRQGGTEAF,TRBV12-5,.,TRBJ1-1
ASQGGDNEQF,TRBV9,once,TRBJ2-1
ASSLVAGGVYGYT,TRBV5-6,.,TRBJ1-2
ASRRTAITETQY,TRBV25-1,.,TRBJ2-5
ASSPPGGLRFYGYT,TRBV18,once,TRBJ1-2
ASSSGTGGNEQF,TRBV6-4,many,TRBJ2-1
ASSSWTGGNTIY,TRBV13,.,TRBJ1-3
ASSLVPDEAF,TRBV6-6,.,TRBJ1-1
ATSTGKRPEAF,TRBV15,many,TRBJ1-1
ASRREGGSYNSPLH,TRBV2,.,TRBJ1-6
ASSVGSTVYGYT,TRBV7-9,.,TRBJ1-2
ASSEVGNTGELF,TRBV2,.,TRBJ2-2
ASSFDGGRGNIQY,TRBV7-2,.,TRBJ2-4
ASSDPGTINEQF,TRBV5-1,.,TRBJ2-1
ASSTSQGSGNTIY,TRBV5-1,.,TRBJ1-3
ASSLYAGVSYNEQF,TRBV5-1,.,TRBJ2-1
ASSLGQVNTEAF,TRBV4-1,.,TRBJ1-1
ASSLFYNEQF,TRBV4-1,.,TRBJ2-1
ASSYSGGNYGYT,TRBV6-5,.,TRBJ1-2
AWSPIHRGPNYGYT,TRBV30,.,TRBJ1-2
ASSLLGAGSGANVLT,TRBV27,.,TRBJ2-6
ASSIRQNTDTQY,TRBV19,.,TRBJ2-3
AYQLAGGKEKLF,TRBV30,.,TRBJ1-4
ASSPGAGTQETQY,TRBV18,.,TRBJ2-5
ASSQVSSPLSYEQY,TRBV14,.,TRBJ2-7